This T cell receptor beta chain was sequenced during a study of identical twins. Study-wide results and limits: Cord blood's abundant beta clonotypes had fewer insertions, unlike memory repertoires.

The CDR3 is 17 residues long. In germline, CDR1 is SGHTA, CDR2 FQGNSA. Trimming stripped 3 bases from V and 4 bases from J, with 18 bases between. TCRdb used MiXCR to reprocess the 5' RACE reads, holding one entry per CDR3 protein. The repertoire includes approximately 500,000 distinct CDR3 sequences, less than 25% of them detected once, and about 2.9% sits in the top ten. Regarding this clonotype: No antigen is known for it.

All donors were healthy Caucasians. This sample also belongs to another study, concerning T cells expressing NK-cell markers. As that report states: Sorted CD3+CD56-NKG2C+, CD3+CD56+NKG2C- and CD3+CD56+NKG2C+ T cells were the source of the TCR beta repertoires. Seven HCMV-seropositive donors and one seronegative donor made up the eight sequenced donors.

V gene TRBV7-2 combines with J gene TRBJ2-2; the D gene is possibly TRBD1 (6 bases). The TCR sequence derives from a woman under 30 in good health. The sample was CD4+ T cells sorted from blood. The CDR3 loop reads CASSLSTGSWGTGELFF. The CDR3 DNA follows: TGTGCCAGCAGCTTGTCTACAGGGTCGTGGGGCACCGGGGAGCTGTTTTTT. Using reference TRBV7-2 and TRBJ2-2 for the parts outside the CDR3, the full variable domain is GAGVSQSPSNKVTEKGKDVELRCDPISGHTALYWYRQSLGQGLEFLIYFQGNSAPDKSGLPSDRFSAERTGGSVSTLTIQRTQQEDSAVYLCASSLSTGSWGTGELFFGEGSRLTVL.